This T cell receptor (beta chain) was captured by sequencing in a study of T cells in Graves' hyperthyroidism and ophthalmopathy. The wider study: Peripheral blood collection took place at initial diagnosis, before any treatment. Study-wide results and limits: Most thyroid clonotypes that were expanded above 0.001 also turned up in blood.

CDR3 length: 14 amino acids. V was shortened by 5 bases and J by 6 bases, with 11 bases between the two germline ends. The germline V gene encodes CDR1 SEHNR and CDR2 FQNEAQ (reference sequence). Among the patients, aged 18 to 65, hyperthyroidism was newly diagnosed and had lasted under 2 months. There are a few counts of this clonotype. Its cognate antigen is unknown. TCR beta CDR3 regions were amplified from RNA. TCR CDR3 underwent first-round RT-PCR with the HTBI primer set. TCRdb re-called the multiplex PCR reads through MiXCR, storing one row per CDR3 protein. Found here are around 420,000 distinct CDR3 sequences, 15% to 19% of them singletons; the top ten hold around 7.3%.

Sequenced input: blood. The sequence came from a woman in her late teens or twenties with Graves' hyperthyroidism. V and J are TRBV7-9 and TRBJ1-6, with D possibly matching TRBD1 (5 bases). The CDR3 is CASSAGLLNSPLHF. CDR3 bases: TGTGCCAGCAGCGCGGGACTCCTTAATTCACCCCTCCACTTT.